Presented here are 30 T cell receptor beta chains from one specimen sequenced in a study of blood T cell repertoires in COVID-19. The assay was immunoSEQ multiplex PCR, and TCRdb's table has in-frame clones only and misses some. Altogether approximately 500,000 clones are present, around nine tenths being singletons, with the ten largest covering 1.5% to 2%. Input material: PBMCs or T cells enriched from blood (not recorded which). These receptors originate from a woman aged 40 to 50 who had recovered from COVID-19.

The rearrangement joins TRBV11-2 to TRBJ1-1, with TRBD1 identical over 9 bases. J gave up 6 bases and V 3 bases, and 5 bases lay outside the gene matches. Germline-derived CDR1 and CDR2 are SGHAT and FQNNGV. There are 14 residues in the CDR3. CDR3 DNA: TGTGCCAGCAGCTTCGACAGGGGGTGGTCTGAAGCTTTCTTT. Translating gives CASSFDRGWSEAFF. Supplemented by reference TRBV11-2 and TRBJ1-1, the full variable domain reads EAGVAQSPRYKIIEKRQSVAFWCNPISGHATLYWYQQILGQGPKLLIQFQNNGVVDDSQLPKDRFSAERLKGVDSTLKIQPAKLEDSAVYLCASSFDRGWSEAFFGQGTRLTVV.

On this clone: Distinct nucleotide sequences in the sample also encode this CDR3. The chain links TRBV27 to TRBJ1-5; tentative D call: TRBD1 (5 bases). The germline V gene has CDR1 MNHEY and CDR2 SMNVEV (reference sequence). V was trimmed by 3 bases and J by 2 bases, leaving 8 bases between them. The CDR3 runs to 14 residues. The CDR3 here is CASSFDRGNQPQHF. For the CDR3, the DNA is TGTGCCAGCAGTTTTGACAGAGGCAATCAGCCCCAGCATTTT.

The V and J genes are TRBV5-1 and TRBJ1-1; 8 bases align to TRBD1. Germline lookup yields CDR1 SGHRS and CDR2 YFSETQ. The trim removed 4 bases at V and 1 base at J, leaving 6 bases unmatched. The CDR3 is 15 residues long. CDR3 coding DNA: TGCGCCAGCAGCCCAGCAGGACAGGGGAACACTGAAGCTTTCTTT. It is translated as CASSPAGQGNTEAFF.

The rearrangement uses TRBV5-8 and TRBJ1-5; D remains unclear. The CDR3 spans 16 residues. CDR1 and CDR2 from the germline V gene are SGHTS and YDEGEE. V lost 0 bases and J 1 base, leaving 11 bases between the germline ends. The CDR3 sequence is CASSLALELSNQPQHF. In nucleotides, the CDR3 is TGTGCCAGCAGCTTGGCTCTGGAACTAAGCAATCAGCCCCAGCATTTT.

The J gene is TRBJ1-2, the V gene TRBV6-5, with D possibly matching TRBD1 (5 bases). V gave up 8 bases and J gave up 4 bases, with 17 bases separating them. The CDR3 has 14 residues. CDR1 is MNHEY and CDR2 is SVGAGI in the germline V gene. The CDR3 DNA sequence: TGTGCCAGCCTTCGGACCGGGGGACCCTATGGCTACACCTTC. Amino acid sequence: CASLRTGGPYGYTF.

The J gene is TRBJ2-2, the V gene TRBV4-3; TRBD1 aligns across 7 bases. With V trimmed by 2 bases and J by 6 bases, 6 bases remained unmatched. Germline-derived CDR1 and CDR2 are LGHNA and YSLEER. The CDR3 totals 15 residues. The CDR3 is CASSQTDRISGELFF. CDR3 nucleotide sequence: TGCGCCAGCAGCCAAACGGACAGGATTTCCGGGGAGCTGTTTTTT.

In this sample, this clone turned up once. The gene calls are TRBV6-2 or TRBV6-3 and TRBJ2-7; D might be TRBD2 (6 bases). CDR1 MNHEY and CDR2 SVGEGT come from the germline V gene. V gave up 6 bases and J gave up 0 bases, with 12 bases separating them. There are 14 residues in the CDR3. CDR3 in amino acids: CASSRLVSSYEQYF. DNA of the CDR3: TGTGCCAGCAGCAGACTAGTGAGCTCCTACGAGCAGTACTTC.

CDR3 sequence reads: CASSQGGGTRGNTEAFF. The CDR3 region has the DNA TGTGCCAGCAGCCAAGGGGGGGGGACAAGAGGGAACACTGAAGCTTTCTTT. V and J are TRBV3-1 (or the pseudogene TRBV3-2) and TRBJ1-1; D might be TRBD1 (6 bases). Trimming took off 1 base at V and 1 base at J, with 16 bases between the two ends. Germline-derived CDR1 and CDR2 are LGHDT and YNNKEL (reference sequence). This CDR3 is built from 17 residues.

The V gene is TRBV7-9, the J gene TRBJ1-1; 10 nucleotides line up with TRBD1. The CDR3 length is 19 residues. Germline trimming cut 2 bases from V and 0 bases from J; bases unmatched to any gene: 12. Germline lookup yields CDR1 SEHNR and CDR2 FQNEAQ (reference sequence). The CDR3 sequence is CASSLTSQGQGILNTEAFF. The CDR3 bases are TGTGCCAGCAGCTTAACCTCCCAGGGACAGGGGATCTTGAACACTGAAGCTTTCTTT.

The gene calls are TRBV7-2 and TRBJ2-3, with D uncertain. Between the trimmed V and J ends, which lost 3 bases and 0 bases, there was a span of 10 bases. In germline, CDR1 is SGHTA, CDR2 FQGNSA. The CDR3 covers 15 residues. The CDR3 spells CASSFGGLSTDTQYF. The CDR3 DNA reads TGTGCCAGCAGCTTTGGCGGCCTAAGCACAGATACGCAGTATTTT.

The CDR3 region is CASSPQGGRAPEQYF. The DNA for the CDR3 is TGTGCCAGCAGCCCTCAAGGCGGGAGGGCCCCCGAGCAGTACTTC. The V call is TRBV27, the J call TRBJ2-7; 9 nucleotides match TRBD2. CDR3 size: 15 residues. CDR1 MNHEY and CDR2 SMNVEV come from the germline V gene (reference sequence). V gave up 6 bases and J gave up 6 bases; unmatched junction bases: 12.

The chain combines TRBV6-2 or TRBV6-3 with TRBJ1-2; 7 bases align to TRBD1. The germline CDR1 and CDR2 sequences are MNHEY and SVGEGT. CDR3 size: 15 residues. J lost 3 bases, V lost 1 base, and 5 bases had no gene match. The CDR3 DNA sequence: TGTGCCAGCAGTTACTTAGGGACAGCCGACTATGGCTACACCTTC. Amino acids: CASSYLGTADYGYTF.

The sample holds one count of this clone. This sequence joins TRBV11-3 and TRBJ1-2, with 7 bases lining up with TRBD1. The length of the CDR3 is 14 residues. The V segment lost 7 bases and the J segment 5 bases; nucleotides outside the gene matches: 10. The germline CDR1 and CDR2 sequences are SGHNT and YENEEA. For the CDR3, the DNA is TGTGCCAGCAACCGAACAGGGGTTCCTTATGGCTACACCTTC. It yields the protein CASNRTGVPYGYTF.

The genes are TRBV3-1 (or the pseudogene TRBV3-2) and TRBJ2-1; 10 bases align to TRBD2. Germline V gene data show CDR1 as LGHDT and CDR2 as YNNKEL (reference sequence). V was pared by 3 bases and J by 5 bases, with 10 bases of the junction left unmatched. The CDR3 is made up of 17 amino acids. The chain's CDR3 is CASSQKAGGPLDNEQFF. DNA of the CDR3: TGTGCCAGCAGCCAGAAAGCGGGAGGGCCTTTGGACAATGAGCAGTTCTTC.

The chain carries TRBV7-2 and TRBJ2-7; D might be TRBD1 (7 bases). The V end was cut by 6 bases, the J end by 1 base, with 13 bases between. The germline CDR1 and CDR2 sequences are SGHTA and FQGNSA. This CDR3 spans 14 amino acids. The CDR3 DNA reads as TGTGCCAGCAGGAGCAGGGGGGCATCCTACGAGCAGTACTTC. Translated: CASRSRGASYEQYF.

The chain combines TRBV21-1 with TRBJ1-4. TRBV21-1 is a pseudogene locus. This CDR3 spans 14 amino acids. The CDR3 sequence: CASSKVGGREKLFF. The CDR3 region has the DNA TGTGCCAGCAGCAAAGTGGGAGGGCGGGAAAAACTGTTTTTT.

The chain carries TRBV10-3 and TRBJ2-7; 12 positions match TRBD2. With V trimmed by 4 bases and J by 5 bases, 9 bases remained unmatched. CDR1 ENHRY and CDR2 SYGVKD come from the germline V gene. CDR3 length: 16 residues. The CDR3 nucleotides read TGTGCCATCAGTGGAGCCCGGACTAGCGGGACCCACGAGCAGTACTTC. Translation: CAISGARTSGTHEQYF.

In DNA, the CDR3 is TGTGCCAGCAGGCCGACAGGGAAGTATGGCTACACCTTC. Protein: CASRPTGKYGYTF. This chain links TRBV6-5 with TRBJ1-2; 7 nucleotides line up with TRBD1. CDR1 is MNHEY, CDR2 SVGAGI, per germline. Trimming cost V 6 bases and J 5 bases; bases outside gene matches: 6. The CDR3 has 13 amino acids.

The chain recombines TRBV6-1 with TRBJ1-5; a possible D gene is TRBD1 (5 bases). Germline assignment: CDR1 MNHNS and CDR2 SASEGT. V was pared by 3 bases and J by 7 bases, with 13 bases between. This CDR3 has 14 amino acids. The CDR3 loop reads CASSDEGGVQPQHF. The CDR3 nucleotides read TGTGCCAGCAGTGACGAGGGAGGGGTCCAGCCCCAGCATTTT.

To note about this clone: Different DNA sequences within this sample yield the same CDR3. The V gene is TRBV7-2, the J gene TRBJ2-5; 12 bases match TRBD2. The CDR3 totals 14 residues. Germline V lookup: CDR1 SGHTA, CDR2 FQGNSA. The ends lost 4 bases at V and 5 bases at J; junction bases unmatched: 2. The CDR3 DNA follows: TGTGCCAGCAGCTCTGGACTAGCGGGGGAGACCCAGTACTTC. Its protein product is CASSSGLAGETQYF.

V usage is TRBV4-2 and J usage is TRBJ2-1; D may be TRBD1 (6 bases). The V and J ends lost 4 bases and 0 bases respectively, with 13 bases between them. Germline lookup yields CDR1 LGHNA and CDR2 YNFKEQ. This CDR3 contains 16 residues. As DNA, the CDR3 is TGTGCCAGCAGCCTCCGGACAGCCTCCTCCTACAATGAGCAGTTCTTC. Protein: CASSLRTASSYNEQFF.

J is TRBJ2-2 and V is TRBV5-8, with 9 bases identical to TRBD1. From germline, CDR1 is SGHTS and CDR2 YDEGEE. The CDR3 consists of 15 residues. The V and J ends lost 0 bases and 5 bases, in that order; junction bases with no gene match: 2. The CDR3 protein is CASSLGDRVTGELFF. The CDR3, as DNA: TGTGCCAGCAGCTTGGGGGACAGGGTAACCGGGGAGCTGTTTTTT.

The rearrangement uses TRBV11-2 and TRBJ2-2; the match to TRBD2 covers 11 bases. This CDR3 is built from 16 residues. V gave up 5 bases and J gave up 6 bases; unmatched junction bases: 8. From germline, CDR1 is SGHAT and CDR2 FQNNGV. The CDR3 sequence is CASSPRVAGGAGELFF. In nucleotides, the CDR3 is TGTGCCAGCAGCCCACGGGTAGCGGGAGGGGCCGGGGAGCTGTTTTTT.

The chain is built from TRBV11-3 and TRBJ1-1; D perhaps matches TRBD1 (5 bases). The V and J ends lost 2 bases and 0 bases respectively, with 10 bases between them. CDR1 SGHNT and CDR2 YENEEA come from the germline V gene. The CDR3 totals 15 residues. The CDR3 region is CASSLPGPVNTEAFF. The CDR3 DNA reads as TGTGCCAGCAGCTTACCAGGGCCAGTGAACACTGAAGCTTTCTTT. The variable domain in full, completed from reference TRBV11-3 and TRBJ1-1, reads EAGVVQSPRYKIIEKKQPVAFWCNPISGHNTLYWYLQNLGQGPELLIRYENEEAVDDSQLPKDRFSAERLKGVDSTLKIQPAELGDSAVYLCASSLPGPVNTEAFFGQGTRLTVV.

The genes are TRBV6-5 and TRBJ1-1, with no clear D. This CDR3 comprises 14 residues. V lost 0 bases, J lost 0 bases, and 5 bases lay in between. The germline CDR1 and CDR2 sequences are MNHEY and SVGAGI. Here the CDR3 DNA reads TGTGCCAGCAGTTACTCAGTAGTGAACACTGAAGCTTTCTTT. Translation gives CASSYSVVNTEAFF.

This chain joins TRBV18 and TRBJ2-7; 11 nucleotides line up with TRBD2. V gave up 5 bases and J gave up 0 bases; unmatched junction bases: 9. Germline V gene sequence: CDR1 KGHSH, CDR2 LQKENI. This CDR3 is built from 17 residues. CDR3 loop: CASSGPGLAASSYEQYF. CDR3 nucleotide sequence: TGTGCCAGCTCAGGACCGGGACTAGCGGCTTCCTCCTACGAGCAGTACTTC.

CDR3 protein: CASSLGRTKNIQYF. The CDR3 DNA sequence: TGTGCCAGCAGCTTAGGGAGGACCAAAAACATTCAGTACTTC. The chain employs TRBV11-2 and TRBJ2-4; D is possibly TRBD2 (5 bases). CDR1 is SGHAT, CDR2 FQNNGV, per germline. V was cut by 1 base and J by 2 bases, with 6 bases left in between. The CDR3 is 14 amino acids.

The gene calls are TRBV6-5 and TRBJ1-1; the match to TRBD1 covers 7 bases. The CDR3 consists of 15 residues. Per the germline V gene, CDR1 is MNHEY and CDR2 is SVGAGI. The V segment lost 1 base and the J segment 1 base; nucleotides outside the gene matches: 3. CDR3 region: CASSYFQGENTEAFF. The DNA for the CDR3 is TGTGCCAGCAGTTACTTCCAGGGGGAGAACACTGAAGCTTTCTTT.

The chain recombines TRBV18 with TRBJ1-2; 8 bases map to TRBD1. The CDR3 sequence is 12 residues long. Germline V lookup: CDR1 KGHSH, CDR2 LQKENI. Germline trimming cut 3 bases from V and 7 bases from J; bases unmatched to any gene: 1. CDR3 loop: CASSPDRAGYTF. In DNA form, the CDR3 reads TGTGCCAGCTCACCGGACAGGGCTGGCTACACCTTC.

The chain combines TRBV29-1 with TRBJ2-1, with D tentatively TRBD2 (6 bases). The CDR3 length is 13 residues. CDR1 is SQVTM, CDR2 ANQGSEA, per germline. The V gene lost 8 bases and the J gene lost 13 bases, with 24 bases spanning the gap. The CDR3 nucleotides are TGCAGCACCTGGGAGGTTCTATATATTCGTCAGTTCTTC. Protein product: CSTWEVLYIRQFF.